This T cell receptor beta chain derives from a study of T cell responses to AZD1222 COVID-19 vaccine. Findings of the study overall: Baseline antibody screening turned up just a handful of seropositive AZD1222 recipients.

Sequenced by immunoSEQ multiplex PCR; TCRdb stores in-frame clones only, minus some. The sample contains 140,000 to 150,000 clones, under 95% of which appear only once. Notes on this clone: What it recognizes is unknown.

The CDR3 loop spans 14 amino acids. Germline assignment: CDR1 SNHLY and CDR2 FYNNEI. V gave up 3 bases and J gave up 6 bases; unmatched junction bases: 7. The rearrangement joins TRBV2 to TRBJ1-2; 7 nucleotides line up with TRBD1. Sequencing used peripheral blood, obtained 28 days after the second AZD1222 dose. The TCR originated in an adult who received the AZD1222 COVID-19 vaccine. The chain's CDR3 is CASSDRLTGDGYTF. CDR3 nucleotide sequence: TGTGCCAGCAGTGACCGGCTTACAGGGGATGGCTACACCTTC.